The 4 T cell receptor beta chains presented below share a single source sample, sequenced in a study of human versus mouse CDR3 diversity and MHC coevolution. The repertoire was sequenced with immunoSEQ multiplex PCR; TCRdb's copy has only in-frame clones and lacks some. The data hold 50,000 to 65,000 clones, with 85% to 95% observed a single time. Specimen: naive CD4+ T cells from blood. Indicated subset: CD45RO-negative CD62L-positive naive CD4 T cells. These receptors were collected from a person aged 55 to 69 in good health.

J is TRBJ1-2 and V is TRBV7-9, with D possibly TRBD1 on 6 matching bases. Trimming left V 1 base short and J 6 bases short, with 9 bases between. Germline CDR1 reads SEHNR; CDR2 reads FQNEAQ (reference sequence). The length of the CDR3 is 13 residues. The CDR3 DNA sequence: TGTGCCAGCAGCTTAGAGGCAGGGGATGGCTACACCTTC. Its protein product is CASSLEAGDGYTF.

In DNA form, the CDR3 reads TGTGCCAGCAGTGAAGGACTAGCGGGAGTGTACGAGCAGTACTTC. Its protein product is CASSEGLAGVYEQYF. The chain uses TRBV2 and TRBJ2-7; TRBD2 aligns across 12 bases. The V and J ends lost 1 base and 4 bases, in that order; junction bases with no gene match: 2. The CDR3 loop spans 15 amino acids. The germline V gene has CDR1 SNHLY and CDR2 FYNNEI.

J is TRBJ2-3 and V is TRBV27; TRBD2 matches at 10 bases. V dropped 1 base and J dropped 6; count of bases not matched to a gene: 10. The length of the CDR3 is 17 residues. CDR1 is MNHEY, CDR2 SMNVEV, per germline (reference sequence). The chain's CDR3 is CASSLWVAGGFGDTQYF. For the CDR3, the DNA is TGTGCCAGCAGTTTATGGGTAGCGGGAGGATTTGGGGATACGCAGTATTTT.

The CDR3 reads CASSPLGLGDEQFF. The CDR3 bases are TGTGCCAGCAGTCCCCTGGGACTCGGGGATGAGCAGTTCTTC. The rearrangement uses TRBV6-4 and TRBJ2-1; possible D gene TRBD2, 6 bases. The length of the CDR3 is 14 residues. The germline V gene encodes CDR1 MRHNA and CDR2 SNTAGT. V was cut by 5 bases and J by 8 bases, with 16 bases left in between.